This TCR beta chain was obtained from a study of Ad26.COV2.S vaccination and SARS-CoV-2 variants. Data came from immunoSEQ multiplex PCR; TCRdb stores just in-frame clones and leaves some out. The repertoire holds more than 300,000 clones, with approximately 86% as singletons. Findings of the study overall: An underestimation of total T cell responses may have resulted from the TCR breadth and depth analyses.

Specified treatment: roughly 18 received Ad26.COV2.S at low or high dose, single or two shots; roughly five received placebo; per-sample allocation not given. The study sampled participants on day 63 after the first vaccine or placebo injection. Expression of Wuhan-strain SARS-CoV-2 spike came from the Ad26 vector that formed the vaccine. The germline V gene has CDR1 LGHNA and CDR2 YSLEER. The CDR3 is 16 amino acids. The V and J ends lost 0 bases and 6 bases respectively, with 14 bases between them. In regard to this clone: Its antigen is as yet unknown.

This clonotype was obtained from a person between 18 and 60 years old who received the Ad26.COV2.S COVID-19 vaccine or a placebo. V is TRBV4-3 and J is TRBJ2-2; D remains unclear. Sample: peripheral blood, taken in a trial of Ad26.COV2.S vaccine versus placebo. The chain's CDR3 is CASSQDGWGSPGELFF. CDR3 bases: TGCGCCAGCAGCCAAGATGGTTGGGGTTCTCCCGGGGAGCTGTTTTTT.